This T cell receptor beta chain is drawn from a study of cytomegalovirus exposure and HLA in healthy donors. Study conclusions and caveats: The classifier reportedly diagnosed cytomegalovirus status with high sensitivity and specificity. There were around 160 TCR beta chains listed as cytomegalovirus-associated.

There are 16 residues in the CDR3. V gave up 0 bases and J gave up 0 bases, with 12 bases separating them. Germline CDR1 and CDR2: GTSNPN and SVGIG (reference sequence). On this clone itself: The antigen remains unidentified.

The study drew the donors from its approximately 110-subject validation cohort, separate from the roughly 700-subject first cohort. TCRdb's table, derived via immunoSEQ multiplex PCR, lists solely in-frame clones and lacks some. The profile shows about 49,000 clones, approximately 90% of them singletons. The sequenced sample was PBMCs. V is TRBV30 and J is TRBJ2-4; possibly TRBD1 for D (5 bases). The source is a man aged 18 to 29 in good health and CMV-seronegative. The DNA for the CDR3 is TGTGCCTGGAGTGTACGCAGGGCCCTAGCCAAAAACATTCAGTACTTC. Protein sequence: CAWSVRRALAKNIQYF.